These 24 T cell receptor beta chains were sequenced from one sample in a study of shared clonotypes between healthy human individuals (dated by TCRdb to 2018 to 2021). The receptor library was made with the immunoSEQ multiplex PCR assay. TCRdb took over this immuneACCESS table, retaining in-frame rearrangements with V and J assigned. Such tables are incomplete; in checked studies, under half of the missing clones stem from an unresolved V gene, and the remainder is unexplained. Recorded for this sample are around 2.5 million clones; more than 85% of them occurred a single time. Approximately 0.36% of the sample belongs to the ten largest clones. The sequenced sample was naive CD4+ T cells from PBMCs. The sample's cell subset or site label, in plain terms: CD45RA+ positively selected. All receptors derive from a man aged 18 to 29 in good health. Some clones in this sample may be carry-over from other donors' samples.

CDR3 loop: CVHGQDTQYF. CDR3 bases: TGTGTACACGGCCAAGATACGCAGTATTTT. The rearrangement joins TRBV6-1 to TRBJ2-3, with D unclear. Germline V gives CDR1 MNHNS, CDR2 SASEGT. The CDR3 spans 10 residues.

The V gene is TRBV6-5, the J gene TRBJ1-2; TRBD1 aligns across 8 bases. Germline V CDR1 and CDR2: MNHEY, SVGAGI. The V segment lost 2 bases and the J segment 7 bases; nucleotides outside the gene matches: 6. The CDR3 runs 14 residues. The CDR3, as DNA: TGTGCCAGCAGTTACACGCATGGACAGGGTGGCTACACCTTC. Residues: CASSYTHGQGGYTF.

This clone was detected once. The chain is built from TRBV9 and TRBJ2-2; D not certain. Looked up from germline, CDR1 is SGDLS and CDR2 is YYNGEE. The CDR3 runs to 17 residues. The V gene lost 4 bases and the J gene lost 2 bases, with 18 bases spanning the gap. CDR3 protein: CASSSQRWAANTGELFF. DNA of the CDR3: TGTGCCAGCAGCTCCCAGAGGTGGGCAGCCAACACCGGGGAGCTGTTTTTT.

The chain carries TRBV5-8 and TRBJ2-2; 7 nucleotides align to TRBD1. The J segment lost 6 bases and the V segment lost 5 bases, leaving 13 bases of the junction unmatched. The CDR3 covers 16 residues. Germline assignment: CDR1 SGHTS and CDR2 YDEGEE. The CDR3 spells CASRGGRGNGAGELFF. In DNA, the CDR3 is TGTGCCAGCAGGGGTGGCAGGGGGAATGGCGCCGGGGAGCTGTTTTTT. The entire variable domain, with the rest obtained from reference TRBV5-8 and TRBJ2-2, is as follows: EAGVTQSPTHLIKTRGQQATLRCSPISGHTSVYWYQQALGLGLQFLLWYDEGEERNRGNFPPRFSGRQFPNYSSELNVNALELEDSALYLCASRGGRGNGAGELFFGEGSRLTVL.

The chain employs TRBV28 and TRBJ1-2; D gene ambiguous. Germline lookup yields CDR1 MDHEN and CDR2 SYDVKM. The CDR3 loop spans 17 amino acids. V lost 5 bases to trimming and J lost 3 bases, with 22 bases between them. CDR3 loop: CASSTIRAPARDYGYTF. CDR3 DNA: TGTGCCAGCAGTACCATACGCGCCCCCGCGAGGGACTATGGCTACACCTTC.

This chain connects TRBV6-5 to TRBJ1-5, with D maybe TRBD1 (6 bases). This CDR3 spans 15 amino acids. Germline CDR1 and CDR2: MNHEY and SVGAGI. V lost 6 bases, J lost 0 bases, and 12 bases lay in between. CDR3 in amino acids: CASRRQAYSNQPQHF. The CDR3 DNA follows: TGTGCCAGCAGAAGACAGGCCTATAGCAATCAGCCCCAGCATTTT.

The V gene is TRBV5-1, the J gene TRBJ1-2; 7 nucleotides match TRBD1. The CDR3 extends over 13 amino acids. V shed 7 bases and J 0 bases; nucleotides not matched to a gene: 3. Germline values: CDR1 SGHRS, CDR2 YFSETQ. DNA for the CDR3: TGCGCCAGCCGACAGGGTCCTAACTATGGCTACACCTTC. Translated: CASRQGPNYGYTF.

A word on this clone: Additional DNA sequences in this sample encode the identical CDR3. The chain combines TRBV6-6 with TRBJ1-1; D remains unclear. Deletions cut 6 bases from V and 1 base from J, with 9 bases between. Germline assignment: CDR1 MNHNY and CDR2 SVGAGI (reference sequence). There are 13 residues in the CDR3. CDR3 DNA: TGTGCCAGCAGCCCCACCGGGAACACTGAAGCTTTCTTT. Its protein is CASSPTGNTEAFF.

The chain carries TRBV6-6 and TRBJ1-1; D not certain. The germline V gene has CDR1 MNHNY and CDR2 SVGAGI (reference sequence). V was clipped by 5 bases and J by 1 base, with 11 bases between them. CDR3 length: 14 residues. CDR3 nucleotides: TGTGCCAGCAGTAGCACTCAAGGGAACACTGAAGCTTTCTTT. This translates into CASSSTQGNTEAFF.

The chain has TRBV7-2 and TRBJ2-7; D unresolved. The germline gives CDR1 SGHTA, CDR2 FQGNSA. There are 14 residues in the CDR3. V dropped 3 bases and J dropped 3 bases, with 12 bases sitting between them. Here the CDR3 reads CASSFTLDVYEQYF. In nucleotides, the CDR3 is TGTGCCAGCAGCTTTACATTAGACGTCTACGAGCAGTACTTC.

The chain combines TRBV10-3 with TRBJ1-2; D remains unclear. There are 12 residues in the CDR3. The V gene lost 4 bases and the J gene lost 8 bases, with 11 bases spanning the gap. Germline loops: CDR1 ENHRY, CDR2 SYGVKD. The CDR3 bases are TGTGCCATCAGTGCGGGTCTTCCCGGCTACACCTTC. As protein: CAISAGLPGYTF.

V and J are TRBV19 and TRBJ2-7; a weak D match, TRBD1 (8 bases). The germline V and J ends were trimmed by 8 bases and 0 bases, with 20 bases remaining between them. Germline V gene data show CDR1 as LNHDA and CDR2 as SQIVND (reference sequence). The CDR3 has 16 residues. In nucleotides, the CDR3 is TGTGCCAGTGCTAACCAGGGGGCGGGAGCCTCCTACGAGCAGTACTTC. Its protein is CASANQGAGASYEQYF.

Only a few counts were recorded for this clone. This chain links TRBV27 with TRBJ1-2, with D perhaps TRBD1 (6 bases). V lost 8 bases to trimming and J lost 4 bases, with 14 bases between them. CDR1 is MNHEY, CDR2 SMNVEV, per germline (reference sequence). This CDR3 has 13 amino acids. DNA for the CDR3: TGTGCCAGCGGGAGGGAAGGGGGCTATGGCTACACCTTC. This encodes CASGREGGYGYTF.

This chain joins TRBV27 and TRBJ2-5, with D perhaps given as TRBD1 or TRBD2 (5 bases each). The ends were cut back, 3 bases at V and 0 bases at J, with 17 bases in the middle. Germline CDR1 MNHEY, CDR2 SMNVEV (reference sequence). This CDR3 is 17 amino acids long. CDR3 nucleotide sequence: TGTGCCAGCAGTTTGTCCCCGGGACGCAGGTACCAAGAGACCCAGTACTTC. Translated, it gives CASSLSPGRRYQETQYF.

The V and J genes are TRBV25-1 and TRBJ2-1; TRBD2 matches at 15 bases. In germline, CDR1 is MGHDK, CDR2 SYGVNS. Trimming cost V 10 bases and J 7 bases; bases outside gene matches: 17. The CDR3 has 18 amino acids. CDR3 loop: CAILTGTSGRTTQNEQFF. CDR3 nucleotide sequence: TGTGCCATCCTAACCGGGACTAGCGGGAGGACGACACAAAATGAGCAGTTCTTC.

The genes are TRBV27 and TRBJ1-2; 8 bases agree with TRBD1. V shed 5 bases and J 5 bases; nucleotides not matched to a gene: 10. The CDR3 has 15 amino acids. Looked up from germline, CDR1 is MNHEY and CDR2 is SMNVEV (reference sequence). As DNA, the CDR3 is TGTGCCAGCAGTCCAACGAGAGACAGGGGATATGGCTACACCTTC. Translating gives CASSPTRDRGYGYTF.

The rearrangement joins TRBV11-2 to TRBJ1-2; D remains ambiguous. CDR1 is SGHAT, CDR2 FQNNGV, per germline. CDR3 length: 14 residues. V was cut by 3 bases and J by 4 bases, with 12 bases left in between. CDR3 loop: CASSFHTGIYGYTF. In DNA form, the CDR3 reads TGTGCCAGCAGCTTTCATACGGGGATCTATGGCTACACCTTC.

This sequence joins TRBV6-4 and TRBJ2-1, with TRBD2 matching over 7 bases. Per the germline V gene, CDR1 is MRHNA and CDR2 is SNTAGT. This CDR3 region has 17 residues. The trim removed 3 bases at V and 2 bases at J, leaving 10 bases unmatched. This chain's CDR3 is CASSDGRMGGTYNEQFF. The CDR3 nucleotides are TGTGCCAGCAGTGATGGCAGGATGGGAGGGACCTACAATGAGCAGTTCTTC.

V usage is TRBV5-8 and J usage is TRBJ1-4; TRBD1 agrees at 10 bases. The CDR3 runs to 15 residues. The germline CDR1 and CDR2 sequences are SGHTS and YDEGEE. The V segment lost 4 bases and the J segment 7 bases; nucleotides outside the gene matches: 7. This CDR3 reads CASSKRQGAAEKLFF. As DNA, the CDR3 is TGTGCCAGCAGCAAACGACAGGGGGCGGCTGAAAAACTGTTTTTT.

The V gene is TRBV4-1, the J gene TRBJ2-5, with TRBD2 identical over 12 bases. Looked up from germline, CDR1 is MGHRA and CDR2 is YSYEKL. This CDR3 region has 17 residues. Trimming at V came to 3 bases and at J to 3 bases, leaving 8 bases not matched to a gene. The CDR3 region is CASSQRTWTSGKETQYF. DNA of the CDR3: TGCGCCAGCAGCCAGCGAACCTGGACTAGCGGGAAAGAGACCCAGTACTTC.

The chain combines TRBV11-3 with TRBJ2-2, with a possible D match to TRBD1 (5 bases). CDR3 length: 12 residues. The ends were cut back, 5 bases at V and 11 bases at J, with 12 bases in the middle. CDR1 and CDR2 (germline): SGHNT, YENEEA. The CDR3 DNA reads as TGTGCCAGCAGCAGGAGTCAGGGTGAGCTGTTTTTT. Its translation is CASSRSQGELFF.

This chain uses TRBV14 with TRBJ1-3, with D possibly being TRBD1 (5 bases). Germline CDR1 is SGHDN and CDR2 is FVKESK. CDR3 length equals 16 residues. Trimming removed 4 bases at V and 8 bases at J, with 21 bases between. The CDR3 DNA sequence: TGTGCCAGCAGCCGCCAGTCAGGGTCTCTCGGAGACACCATATATTTT. This translates into CASSRQSGSLGDTIYF.

This clone was found a few times. The chain recombines TRBV5-4 with TRBJ1-1, with TRBD1 matching over 8 bases. V lost 3 bases and J lost 5; bases outside the gene matches: 9. Germline V gene sequence: CDR1 SGHNT, CDR2 YYREEE (reference sequence). This CDR3 contains 15 residues. CDR3 sequence: CASSSTGGIETEAFF. The DNA of the CDR3 is TGTGCCAGCAGCTCCACAGGGGGAATAGAAACTGAAGCTTTCTTT.

The J gene is TRBJ1-2, the V gene TRBV19; D is undetermined. V shed 3 bases and J shed 0 bases, with 8 bases lying between them. The CDR3 has 14 residues. Germline CDR1 is LNHDA and CDR2 is SQIVND (reference sequence). The CDR3 sequence is CASSISTSNYGYTF. CDR3 bases: TGTGCCAGTAGTATTTCAACGTCTAACTATGGCTACACCTTC.